This TCR beta chain was recorded in a study of blood T cell repertoires in COVID-19. Germline V gives CDR1 MGHDK, CDR2 SYGVNS. The length of the CDR3 is 16 residues. The trim removed 4 bases at V and 5 bases at J, leaving 8 bases unmatched. Libraries were prepared by immunoSEQ multiplex PCR; TCRdb keeps only in-frame clonotypes and omits some of them. The repertoire includes 150,000 to 180,000 clones, 76% of them detected once, and 3.7% sits in the top ten. Material for sequencing was peripheral blood. The receptor was derived from a woman over 75 with acute or convalescent COVID-19. This sequence joins TRBV25-1 and TRBJ2-1; TRBD2 matches 10 bases. CDR3 loop: CASSALAGGKDNEQFF. For the CDR3, the DNA is TGTGCCAGCAGTGCCTTAGCGGGAGGAAAAGACAATGAGCAGTTCTTC.